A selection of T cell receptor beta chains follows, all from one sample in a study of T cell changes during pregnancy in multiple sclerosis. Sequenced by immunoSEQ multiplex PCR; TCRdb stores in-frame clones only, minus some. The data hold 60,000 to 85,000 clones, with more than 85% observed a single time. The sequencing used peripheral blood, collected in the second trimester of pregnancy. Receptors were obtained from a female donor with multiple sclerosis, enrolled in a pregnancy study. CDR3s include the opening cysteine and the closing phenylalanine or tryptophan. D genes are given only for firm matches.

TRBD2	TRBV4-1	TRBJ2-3	CASSQEPSGVVTTDTQYF	TGCGCCAGCAGCCAAGAGCCTAGCGGGGTCGTTACCACAGATACGCAGTATTTT
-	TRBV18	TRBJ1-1	CASSPSSVEGTEAFF	TGTGCCAGCTCACCAAGTTCTGTTGAGGGCACTGAAGCTTTCTTT
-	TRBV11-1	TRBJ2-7	CASSFPAGSNSYEQYF	TGTGCCAGCAGCTTTCCGGCCGGGAGTAACTCCTACGAGCAGTACTTC
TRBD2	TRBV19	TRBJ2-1	CASSRTSGASSYNEQFF	TGTGCCAGTAGTCGGACTAGCGGGGCGAGCTCCTACAATGAGCAGTTCTTC
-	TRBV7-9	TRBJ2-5	CASSKDSFSETQYF	TGTGCCAGCAGCAAGGACAGCTTTAGCGAGACCCAGTACTTC
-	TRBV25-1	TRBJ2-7	CASSEPPFHEQYF	TGTGCCAGCAGTGAACCCCCTTTCCACGAGCAGTACTTC
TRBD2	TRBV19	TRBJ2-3	CASSFGLAGGLVDTQYF	TGTGCCAGTAGTTTCGGACTAGCGGGGGGCCTGGTAGATACGCAGTATTTT
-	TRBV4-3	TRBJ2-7	CASSQSTAGRSYEQYF	TGCGCCAGCAGCCAAAGTACGGCAGGGCGATCCTACGAGCAGTACTTC
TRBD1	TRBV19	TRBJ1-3	CASIPSHGTVSGNTIYF	TGTGCCAGTATCCCCTCCCACGGGACAGTCTCTGGAAACACCATATATTTT
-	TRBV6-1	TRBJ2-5	CASSPVVQETQYF	TGTGCCAGCAGCCCGGTGGTTCAAGAGACCCAGTACTTC